Listed below are T cell receptor beta chains from one sample, sequenced in a study of cytomegalovirus exposure and HLA in healthy donors. Profiling relied on immunoSEQ multiplex PCR, and the TCRdb table lists in-frame clones only, not all of them. The sample includes 150,000 to 200,000 clones, roughly four fifths seen only once; the top ten take under 2.5%. What was sequenced was PBMCs. These TCRs come from a woman aged 25-40 years in good health and CMV-seronegative. CDR3s leave out the opening cysteine and the closing phenylalanine or tryptophan. Not every row has a clone size; where given, it reads once, few, many or a size class.

v_gene: TRBV4-3
abundance: few
CDR3aa: ASSQIQGSPLH

v_gene: TRBV6-1
abundance: .
CDR3aa: ASSLAGSNTGELF

v_gene: TRBV5-1
abundance: .
CDR3aa: ASSWSQGPYEQY

v_gene: TRBV11-2
abundance: .
CDR3aa: ASSGGGNEQY

v_gene: TRBV7-2
abundance: .
CDR3aa: ASSIGVAYEQY

v_gene: TRBV5-5
abundance: .
CDR3aa: ASTTDRAGNEQF

v_gene: TRBV6-1
abundance: .
CDR3aa: ASSEVPGGYNEQF

v_gene: TRBV5-6
abundance: .
CDR3aa: ASSLGQGNEQF

v_gene: TRBV7-9
abundance: .
CDR3aa: ASSRPGREADEQY

v_gene: TRBV7-9
abundance: .
CDR3aa: ASSPDRVNEQY

v_gene: TRBV7-9
abundance: .
CDR3aa: ASSREAGGPNYGYT

v_gene: TRBV5-4
abundance: .
CDR3aa: ASSPEDRGTSEQY

v_gene: TRBV2
abundance: .
CDR3aa: ASSEAKAWTELF

v_gene: TRBV4-2
abundance: .
CDR3aa: ASSQAVGTDNEKLF

v_gene: TRBV9
abundance: once
CDR3aa: ASSVGTGSGEKLF

v_gene: TRBV19
abundance: .
CDR3aa: ASSIYPVWSGLIPETGELF

v_gene: TRBV27
abundance: .
CDR3aa: ASSAGVSGGNQPQH

v_gene: TRBV6-5
abundance: once
CDR3aa: ASRPATGTGYEQY

v_gene: TRBV6-6
abundance: .
CDR3aa: ASNRQGYQETQY

v_gene: TRBV7-2
abundance: once
CDR3aa: ASSLGGLAGGFYEQY

v_gene: TRBV27
abundance: few
CDR3aa: ASRPRTGGMY

v_gene: TRBV27
abundance: .
CDR3aa: ASSFAEGGLSTDTQY

v_gene: TRBV15
abundance: .
CDR3aa: ATSRGSGTGKPGNTIY

v_gene: TRBV28
abundance: few
CDR3aa: ASSFPEMTSGRAGWSTDTQY

v_gene: TRBV7-9
abundance: once
CDR3aa: ASSFKGTGPYEQY